This T cell receptor beta chain emerged from a study of blood T cell repertoires in COVID-19. Study-wide background: The United States, Italy and Spain were the sources of the acute and convalescent COVID-19 samples. T cells, B-cell-depleted T cells, or PBMCs supplied cDNA or gDNA.

V was clipped by 6 bases and J by 2 bases, with 16 bases between them. From germline, CDR1 is MNHEY and CDR2 SMNVEV (reference sequence). This CDR3 spans 15 amino acids. Authors' methods: Scientists estimated how many nucleated cells there were by amplifying reference gene primers. Repertoires were generated with immunoSEQ multiplex PCR, while TCRdb's copy carries only in-frame clones and drops some. The V and J calls and the clone size are those of that table, but D and trimming were determined from the DNA. Among under 300,000 clones listed, around 86% were seen once. Sequenced input: peripheral blood. The rearrangement links TRBV27 to TRBJ1-2, with TRBD1 as a possible D gene (6 bases). This receptor was identified in a man aged 30-40 years who had recovered from COVID-19. CDR3 DNA sequence: TGTGCCAGCAGACCCGTGGACAGACTCAACTATGGCTACACCTTC. Its translation is CASRPVDRLNYGYTF.